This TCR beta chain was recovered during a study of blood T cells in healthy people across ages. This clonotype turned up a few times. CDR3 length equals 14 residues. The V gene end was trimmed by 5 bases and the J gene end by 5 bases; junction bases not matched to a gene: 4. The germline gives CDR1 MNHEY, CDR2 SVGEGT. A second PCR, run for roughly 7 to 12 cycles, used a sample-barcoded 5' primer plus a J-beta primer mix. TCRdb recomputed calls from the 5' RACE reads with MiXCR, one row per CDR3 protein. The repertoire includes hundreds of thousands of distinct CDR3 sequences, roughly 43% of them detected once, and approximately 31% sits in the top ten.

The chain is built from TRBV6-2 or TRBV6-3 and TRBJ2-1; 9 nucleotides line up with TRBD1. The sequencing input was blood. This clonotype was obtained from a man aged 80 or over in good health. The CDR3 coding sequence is TGTGCCAGCAGTCCGGGACAGGGCCACAATGAGCAGTTCTTC. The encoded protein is CASSPGQGHNEQFF.